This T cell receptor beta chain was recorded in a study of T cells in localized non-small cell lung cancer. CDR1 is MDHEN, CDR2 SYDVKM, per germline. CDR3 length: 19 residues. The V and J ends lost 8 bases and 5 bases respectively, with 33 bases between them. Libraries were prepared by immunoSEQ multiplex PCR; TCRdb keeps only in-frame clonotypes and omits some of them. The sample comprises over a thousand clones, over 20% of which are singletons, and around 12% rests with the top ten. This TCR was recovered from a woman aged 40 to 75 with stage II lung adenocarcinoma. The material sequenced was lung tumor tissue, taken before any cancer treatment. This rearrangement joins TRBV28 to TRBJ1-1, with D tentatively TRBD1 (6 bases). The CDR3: CASAVVGGHRGAPRTEAFF. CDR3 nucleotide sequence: TGTGCCAGCGCAGTAGTGGGGGGCCACCGGGGGGCCCCACGGACTGAAGCTTTCTTT.